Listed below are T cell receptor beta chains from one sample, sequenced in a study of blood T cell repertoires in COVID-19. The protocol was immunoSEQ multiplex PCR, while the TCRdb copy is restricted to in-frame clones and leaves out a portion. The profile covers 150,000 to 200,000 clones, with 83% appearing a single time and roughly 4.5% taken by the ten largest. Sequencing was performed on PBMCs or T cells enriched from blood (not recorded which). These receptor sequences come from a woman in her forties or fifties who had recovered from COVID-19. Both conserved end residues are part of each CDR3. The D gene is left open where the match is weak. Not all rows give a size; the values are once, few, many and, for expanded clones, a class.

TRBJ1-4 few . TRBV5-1 TGCGCCAGCAGCTGGTGGGGGGGCGAAAGAGAAAAACTGTTTTTT CASSWWGGEREKLFF
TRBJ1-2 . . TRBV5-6 TGTGCCAGCAGCCCCCCGGACATGCATGGCTACACCTTC CASSPPDMHGYTF
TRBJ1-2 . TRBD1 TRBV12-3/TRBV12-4 TGTGCCAGCAGTTCACAGGGGGGCTATGGCTACACCTTC CASSSQGGYGYTF
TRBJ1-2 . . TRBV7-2 TGTGCCAGCAGCTGGACAGACCGATATGGCTACACCTTC CASSWTDRYGYTF
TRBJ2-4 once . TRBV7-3 TGTGCCACCTCCGAGTCAGGCATAAACATTCAGTACTTC CATSESGINIQYF
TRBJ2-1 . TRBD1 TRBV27 TGTGCCAGCAACCGCGGGACAGGGTATAGGGATGAGCAGTTCTTC CASNRGTGYRDEQFF
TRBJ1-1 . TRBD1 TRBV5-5 TGTGCCAGCAGCTTCCAGGGGGCGTATACTGAAGCTTTCTTT CASSFQGAYTEAFF
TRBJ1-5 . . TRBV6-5 TGTGCCACCGGCCGGGACACCTATCAGCCCCAGCATTTT CATGRDTYQPQHF
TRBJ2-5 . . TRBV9 TGTGCCAGCAGCGTAAGAAGCCAGCGGGAGACCCAGTACTTC CASSVRSQRETQYF
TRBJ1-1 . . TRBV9 TGTGCCAGCAGCGAAACCCCGGGCACTGAAGCTTTCTTT CASSETPGTEAFF
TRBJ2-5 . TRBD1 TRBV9 TGTGCCAGCAGCGTCGGACAGGGAGGAGAGACCCAGTACTTC CASSVGQGGETQYF
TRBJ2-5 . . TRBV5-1 TGCGCCAGCAGCTTGGCCGGGTCAGAAGTTTTACAAGAGACCCAGTACTTC CASSLAGSEVLQETQYF
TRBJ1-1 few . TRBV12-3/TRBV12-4 TGTGCCAGTATTCAGAGGACTGAAGCTTTCTTT CASIQRTEAFF
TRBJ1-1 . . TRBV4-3 TGCGCCAGCAGCCAAGAGGCGGCGCCGGAAGCTTTCTTT CASSQEAAPEAFF
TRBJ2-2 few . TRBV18 TGTGCCAGCTCACCAGGGGCAAACACCGGGGAGCTGTTTTTT CASSPGANTGELFF
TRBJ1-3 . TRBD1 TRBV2 TGTGCCAGCAGACAACAGGGGGCCGGAAACACCATATATTTT CASRQQGAGNTIYF
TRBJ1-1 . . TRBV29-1 TGCAGCGTTCGGAAAGTTCAGGGGTGGGTCCAGAACACTGAAGCTTTCTTT CSVRKVQGWVQNTEAFF
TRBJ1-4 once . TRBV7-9 TGTGCCAGCAGCTGGAGTGACAGACCTTCTGGACTGTTTTTT CASSWSDRPSGLFF
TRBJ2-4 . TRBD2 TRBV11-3 TGTGCCAGCAGCTTAGATCAGGGAGGGTCGATCGCCAAAAACATTCAGTACTTC CASSLDQGGSIAKNIQYF
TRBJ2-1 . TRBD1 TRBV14 TGTGCCAGCAGCCAAGCGCTTCCTGGACAGGGAGTGGATAATGAGCAGTTCTTC CASSQALPGQGVDNEQFF
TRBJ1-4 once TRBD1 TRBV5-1 TGCGCCAGCAGCTTGGGCGGACAGGGGGCTTCTGAAAAACTGTTTTTT CASSLGGQGASEKLFF
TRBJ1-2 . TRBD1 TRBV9 TGTGCCAGCAGCGCCACCGGGACAGCCTATGGCTACACCTTC CASSATGTAYGYTF
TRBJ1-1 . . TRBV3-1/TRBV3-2 TGTGCCAGCAGCCGGGGGCAGTCGGGGTCTGAAGCTTTCTTT CASSRGQSGSEAFF